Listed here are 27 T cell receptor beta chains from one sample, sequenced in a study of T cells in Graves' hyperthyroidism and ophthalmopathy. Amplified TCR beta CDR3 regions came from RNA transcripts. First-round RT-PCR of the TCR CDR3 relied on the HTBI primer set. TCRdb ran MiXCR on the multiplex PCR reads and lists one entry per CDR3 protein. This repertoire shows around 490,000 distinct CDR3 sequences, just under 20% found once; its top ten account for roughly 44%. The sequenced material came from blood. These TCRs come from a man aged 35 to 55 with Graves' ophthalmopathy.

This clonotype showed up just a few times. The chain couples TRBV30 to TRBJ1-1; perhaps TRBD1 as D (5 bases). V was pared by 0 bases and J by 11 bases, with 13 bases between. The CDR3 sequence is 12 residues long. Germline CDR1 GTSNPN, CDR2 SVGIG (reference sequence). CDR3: CAWSVLDIKAFF. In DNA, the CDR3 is TGTGCCTGGAGTGTATTGGACATCAAGGCTTTCTTT.

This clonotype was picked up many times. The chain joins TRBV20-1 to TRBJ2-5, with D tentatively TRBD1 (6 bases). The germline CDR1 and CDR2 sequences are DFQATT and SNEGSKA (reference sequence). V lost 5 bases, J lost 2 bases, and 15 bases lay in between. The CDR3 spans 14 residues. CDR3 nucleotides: TGCAGTGCTCAACAGTGGGGGCCACAAGAGACCCAGTACTTC. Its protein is CSAQQWGPQETQYF.

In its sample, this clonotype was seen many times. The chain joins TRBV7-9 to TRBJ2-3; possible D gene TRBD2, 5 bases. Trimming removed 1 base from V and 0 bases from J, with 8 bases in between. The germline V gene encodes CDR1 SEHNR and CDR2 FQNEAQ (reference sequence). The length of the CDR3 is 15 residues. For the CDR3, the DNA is TGTGCCAGCAGCTTAGATAGCGACAGCACAGATACGCAGTATTTT. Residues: CASSLDSDSTDTQYF.

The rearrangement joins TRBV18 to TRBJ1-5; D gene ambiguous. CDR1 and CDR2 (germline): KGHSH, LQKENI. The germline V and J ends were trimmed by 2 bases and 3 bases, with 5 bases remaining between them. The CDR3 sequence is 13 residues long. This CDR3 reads CASSPKANQPQHF. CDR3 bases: TGTGCCAGCTCACCAAAGGCCAATCAGCCCCAGCATTTT.

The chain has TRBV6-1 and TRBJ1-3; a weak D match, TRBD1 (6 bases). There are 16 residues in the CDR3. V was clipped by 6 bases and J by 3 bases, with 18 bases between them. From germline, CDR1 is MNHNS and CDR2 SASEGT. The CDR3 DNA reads TGTGCCAGCAGGGACGGCAGGGGTTTTGGTGGAAACACCATATATTTT. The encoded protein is CASRDGRGFGGNTIYF.

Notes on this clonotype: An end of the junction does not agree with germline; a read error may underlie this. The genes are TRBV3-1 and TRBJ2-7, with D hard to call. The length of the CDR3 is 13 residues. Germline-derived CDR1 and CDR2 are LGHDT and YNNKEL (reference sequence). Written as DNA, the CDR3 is TGTGTCAGCAGCCAGGTCGGACCCTACGAGCAGTACTTC. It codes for CVSSQVGPYEQYF.

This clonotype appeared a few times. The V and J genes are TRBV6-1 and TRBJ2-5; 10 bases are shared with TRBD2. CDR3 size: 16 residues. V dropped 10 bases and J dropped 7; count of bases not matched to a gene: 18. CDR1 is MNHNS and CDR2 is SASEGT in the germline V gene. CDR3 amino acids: CAILPIAGTSEATQYF. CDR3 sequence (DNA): TGTGCCATCCTTCCGATAGCCGGGACTAGCGAAGCGACCCAGTACTTC.

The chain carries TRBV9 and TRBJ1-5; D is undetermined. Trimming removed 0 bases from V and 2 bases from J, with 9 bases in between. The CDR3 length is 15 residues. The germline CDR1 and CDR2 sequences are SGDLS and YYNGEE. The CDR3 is CASSVGSGGNQPQHF. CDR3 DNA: TGTGCCAGCAGCGTAGGTAGCGGAGGCAATCAGCCCCAGCATTTT.

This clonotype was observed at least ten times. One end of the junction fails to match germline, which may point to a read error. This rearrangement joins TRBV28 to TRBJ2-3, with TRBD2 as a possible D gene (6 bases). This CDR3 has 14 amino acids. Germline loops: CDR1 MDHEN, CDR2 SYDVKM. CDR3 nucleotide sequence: TGTGCCAGCGGTTTGGGAGGAAGCACAGATACGCAGTATTTT. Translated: CASGLGGSTDTQYF.

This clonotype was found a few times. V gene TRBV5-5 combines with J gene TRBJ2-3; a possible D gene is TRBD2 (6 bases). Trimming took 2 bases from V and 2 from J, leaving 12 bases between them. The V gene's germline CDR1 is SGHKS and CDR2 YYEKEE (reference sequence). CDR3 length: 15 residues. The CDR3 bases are TGTGCCAGCAGCTTTCGGGGGTACCCCACAGATACGCAGTATTTT. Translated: CASSFRGYPTDTQYF.

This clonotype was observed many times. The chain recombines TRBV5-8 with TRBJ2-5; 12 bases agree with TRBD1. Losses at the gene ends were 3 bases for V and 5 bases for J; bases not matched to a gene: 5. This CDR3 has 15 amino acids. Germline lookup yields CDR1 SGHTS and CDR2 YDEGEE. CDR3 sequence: CASSWDRGQAETQYF. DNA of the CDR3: TGTGCCAGCAGCTGGGACAGGGGGCAGGCGGAGACCCAGTACTTC.

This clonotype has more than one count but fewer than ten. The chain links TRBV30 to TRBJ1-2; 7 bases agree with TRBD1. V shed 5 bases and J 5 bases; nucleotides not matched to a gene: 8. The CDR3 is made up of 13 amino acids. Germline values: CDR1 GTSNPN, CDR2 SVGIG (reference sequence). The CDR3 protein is CAWGDSFRYGYTF. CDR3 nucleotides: TGTGCCTGGGGGGACAGTTTTAGGTATGGCTACACCTTC.

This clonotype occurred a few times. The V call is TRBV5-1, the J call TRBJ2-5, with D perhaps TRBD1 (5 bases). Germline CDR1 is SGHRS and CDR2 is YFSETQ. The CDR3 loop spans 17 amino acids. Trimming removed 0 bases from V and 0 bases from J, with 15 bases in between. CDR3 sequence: CASSLGAARVHQETQYF. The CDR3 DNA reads TGCGCCAGCAGCTTGGGGGCGGCCAGGGTCCACCAAGAGACCCAGTACTTC.

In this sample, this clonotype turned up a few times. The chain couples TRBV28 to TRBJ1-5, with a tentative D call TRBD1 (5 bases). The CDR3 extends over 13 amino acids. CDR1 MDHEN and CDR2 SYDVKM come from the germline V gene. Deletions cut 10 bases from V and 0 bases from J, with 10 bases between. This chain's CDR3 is CATRGTSNQPQHF. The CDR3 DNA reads TGTGCCACCCGGGGGACTAGCAATCAGCCCCAGCATTTT. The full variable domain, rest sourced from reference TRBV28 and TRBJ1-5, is DVKVTQSSRYLVKRTGEKVFLECVQDMDHENMFWYRQDPGLGLRLIYFSYDVKMKEKGDIPEGYSVSREKKERFSLILESASTNQTSMYLCATRGTSNQPQHFGDGTRLSIL.

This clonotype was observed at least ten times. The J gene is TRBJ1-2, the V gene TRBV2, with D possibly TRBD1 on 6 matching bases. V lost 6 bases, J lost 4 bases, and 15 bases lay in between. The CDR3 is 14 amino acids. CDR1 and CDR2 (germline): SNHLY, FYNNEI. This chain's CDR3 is CASRTRGTSYGYTF. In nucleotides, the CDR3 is TGTGCCAGCAGGACGAGGGGGACCTCCTATGGCTACACCTTC.

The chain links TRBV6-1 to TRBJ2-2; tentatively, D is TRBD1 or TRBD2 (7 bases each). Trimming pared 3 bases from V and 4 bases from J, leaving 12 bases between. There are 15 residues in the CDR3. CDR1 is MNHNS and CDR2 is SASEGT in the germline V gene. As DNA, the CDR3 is TGTGCCAGCAGTGACGGGGAGGGGGCCACCGGGGAGCTGTTTTTT. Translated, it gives CASSDGEGATGELFF.

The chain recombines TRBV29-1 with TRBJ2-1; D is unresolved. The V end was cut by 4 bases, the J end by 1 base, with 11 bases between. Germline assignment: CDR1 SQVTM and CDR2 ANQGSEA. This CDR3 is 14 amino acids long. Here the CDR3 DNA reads TGCAGCGTTGGGGCGCGAGTGTCCTACAATGAGCAGTTCTTC. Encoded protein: CSVGARVSYNEQFF.

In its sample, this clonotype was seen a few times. The CDR3 loop reads CAWSVRRSNYGYTF. The CDR3 DNA follows: TGTGCCTGGAGTGTACGAAGGAGCAACTATGGCTACACCTTC. The chain recombines TRBV30 with TRBJ1-2; D gene unclear. CDR1 and CDR2 (germline): GTSNPN, SVGIG (reference sequence). The germline V and J ends were trimmed by 0 bases and 2 bases, with 10 bases remaining between them. The CDR3 covers 14 residues.

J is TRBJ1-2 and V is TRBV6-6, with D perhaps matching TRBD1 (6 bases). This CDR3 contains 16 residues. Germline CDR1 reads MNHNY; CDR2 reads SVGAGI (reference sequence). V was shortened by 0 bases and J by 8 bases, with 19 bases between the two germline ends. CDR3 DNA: TGTGCCAGCAGTTACTCGTTCGCGGGGCAGGGGAAAGGCTACACCTTC. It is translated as CASSYSFAGQGKGYTF.

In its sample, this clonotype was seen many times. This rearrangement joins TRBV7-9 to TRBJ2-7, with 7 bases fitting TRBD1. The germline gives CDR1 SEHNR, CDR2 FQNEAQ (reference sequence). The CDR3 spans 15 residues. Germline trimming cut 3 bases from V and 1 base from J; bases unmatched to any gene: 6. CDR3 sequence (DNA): TGTGCCAGCAGCTTGGGGGACAGTTTTTCCTACGAGCAGTACTTC. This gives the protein CASSLGDSFSYEQYF.

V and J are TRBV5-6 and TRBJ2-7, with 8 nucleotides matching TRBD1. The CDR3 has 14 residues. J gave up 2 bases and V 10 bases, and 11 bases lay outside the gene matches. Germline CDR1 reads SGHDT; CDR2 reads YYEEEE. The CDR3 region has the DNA TGTGCCGCAGGGGGCCAGACCGCGGCCTACGAGCAGTACTTC. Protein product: CAAGGQTAAYEQYF. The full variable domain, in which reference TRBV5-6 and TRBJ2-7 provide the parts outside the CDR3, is DAGVTQSPTHLIKTRGQQVTLRCSPKSGHDTVSWYQQALGQGPQFIFQYYEEEERQRGNFPDRFSGHQFPNYSSELNVNALLLGDSALYLCAAGGQTAAYEQYFGPGTRLTVT.

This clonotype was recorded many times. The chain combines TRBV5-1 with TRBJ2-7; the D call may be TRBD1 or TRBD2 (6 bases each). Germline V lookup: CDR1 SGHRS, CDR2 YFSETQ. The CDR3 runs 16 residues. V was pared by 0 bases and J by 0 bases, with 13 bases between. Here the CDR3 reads CASSLVGGRGSYEQYF. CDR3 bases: TGCGCCAGCAGCTTGGTAGGGGGGCGGGGCTCCTACGAGCAGTACTTC. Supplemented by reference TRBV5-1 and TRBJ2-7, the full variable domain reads KAGVTQTPRYLIKTRGQQVTLSCSPISGHRSVSWYQQTPGQGLQFLFEYFSETQRNKGNFPGRFSGRQFSNSRSEMNVSTLELGDSALYLCASSLVGGRGSYEQYFGPGTRLTVT.

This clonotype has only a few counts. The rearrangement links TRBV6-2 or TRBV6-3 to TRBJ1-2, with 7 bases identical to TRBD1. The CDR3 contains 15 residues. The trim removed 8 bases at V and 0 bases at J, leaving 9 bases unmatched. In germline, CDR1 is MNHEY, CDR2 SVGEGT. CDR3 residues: CASASDRLANYGYTF. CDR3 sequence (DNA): TGTGCCAGCGCTTCGGACAGGTTAGCTAACTATGGCTACACCTTC.

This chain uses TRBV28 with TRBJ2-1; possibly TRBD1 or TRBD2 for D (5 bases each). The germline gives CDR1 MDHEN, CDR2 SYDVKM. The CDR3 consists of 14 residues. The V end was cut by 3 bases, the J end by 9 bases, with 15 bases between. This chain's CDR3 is CASSFRWGWGEQFF. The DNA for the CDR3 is TGTGCCAGCAGTTTTAGGTGGGGGTGGGGTGAGCAGTTCTTC.

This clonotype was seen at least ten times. CDR3 nucleotide sequence: TGCAGTGCTAGAGCCTCTCGGGGCGGAAATGAGCAGTTCTTC. Translating it yields CSARASRGGNEQFF. The V and J genes are TRBV20-1 and TRBJ2-1; D is possibly TRBD1 or TRBD2 (5 bases each). Germline lookup yields CDR1 DFQATT and CDR2 SNEGSKA (reference sequence). V was pared by 1 base and J by 7 bases, with 14 bases between. The CDR3 is 14 residues long.

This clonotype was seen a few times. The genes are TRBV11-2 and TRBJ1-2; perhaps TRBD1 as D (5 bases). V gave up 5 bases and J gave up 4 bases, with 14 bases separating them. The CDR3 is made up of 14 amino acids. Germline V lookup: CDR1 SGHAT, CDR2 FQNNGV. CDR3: CASSQFGGFYGYTF. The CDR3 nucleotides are TGTGCCAGCAGCCAGTTTGGGGGGTTCTATGGCTACACCTTC.

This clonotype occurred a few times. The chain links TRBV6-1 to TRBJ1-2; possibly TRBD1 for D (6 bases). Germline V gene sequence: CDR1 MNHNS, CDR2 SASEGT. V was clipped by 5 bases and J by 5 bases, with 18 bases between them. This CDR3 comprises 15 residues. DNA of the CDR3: TGTGCCAGCAGTTCAACAGGGTCGGGCGGGTATGGCTACACCTTC. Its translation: CASSSTGSGGYGYTF.